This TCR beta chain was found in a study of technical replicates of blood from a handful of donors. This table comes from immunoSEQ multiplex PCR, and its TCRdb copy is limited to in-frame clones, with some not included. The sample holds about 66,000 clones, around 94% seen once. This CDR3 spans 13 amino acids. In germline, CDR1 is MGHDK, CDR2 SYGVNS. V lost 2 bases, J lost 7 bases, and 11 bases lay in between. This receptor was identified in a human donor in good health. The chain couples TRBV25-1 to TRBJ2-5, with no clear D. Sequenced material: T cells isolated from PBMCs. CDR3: CASSEKHVRTQYF. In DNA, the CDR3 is TGTGCCAGCAGTGAAAAACACGTCCGGACCCAGTACTTC.